Listed below are T cell receptor beta chains from one sample, sequenced in a study of radiotherapy plus CTLA-4 blockade in lung cancer. The method was immunoSEQ multiplex PCR; TCRdb's version includes in-frame clones alone and lacks a portion of them. The table shows 65,000 to 85,000 clones, with just under 75% occurring only once. Source: peripheral blood, taken from a patient treated with radiotherapy plus ipilimumab. These receptors were taken from a human donor with non-small cell lung cancer whose response to radiotherapy plus ipilimumab could not be evaluated. Each CDR3 is given with its conserved first and last residue. A D gene is named only where the DNA matches it firmly. Clone sizes are given selectively: once, few, many, or a class where the clone is expanded.

J | D | V | size | DNA | CDR3
TRBJ2-3 | - | TRBV27 | few | TGTGCCAGCAGAGGGGGATACACAGATACGCAGTATTTT | CASRGGYTDTQYF
TRBJ2-1 | TRBD1 | TRBV19 | - | TGTGCCAGTAGTATCACTCTCACCCGACAGGGGCACTACAATGAGCAGTTCTTC | CASSITLTRQGHYNEQFF
TRBJ2-5 | TRBD2 | TRBV7-2 | - | TGTGCCAGCAGCCTAATAGCGGGAGGAGAGACCCAGTACTTC | CASSLIAGGETQYF
TRBJ1-4 | - | TRBV7-8 | - | TGTGCCAGCAGTCGAAGGAGGACAGAAGGGGAAAAACTGTTTTTT | CASSRRRTEGEKLFF
TRBJ2-3 | TRBD2 | TRBV7-3 | - | TGTGCCAGCAGTTCAAATGGACTAGCGGGGTTATATACGCAGTATTTT | CASSSNGLAGLYTQYF
TRBJ2-5 | - | TRBV30 | - | TGTGCCTGGAGCGGACCTCCGCGGGGAGAGACCCAGTACTTC | CAWSGPPRGETQYF
TRBJ1-2 | - | TRBV5-1 | - | TGCGCCAGCAGCTTGGCCGGTGTTCATGATGGCTACACCTTC | CASSLAGVHDGYTF
TRBJ2-7 | - | TRBV13 | - | TGTGCCAGCAGCTTAGGGTCAGGGGGGTACTACGAGCAGTACTTC | CASSLGSGGYYEQYF
TRBJ1-1 | - | TRBV30 | few | TGTGCCTGGAGTCAAACAGGTCGCACTGAAGCTTTCTTT | CAWSQTGRTEAFF
TRBJ1-1 | - | TRBV27 | - | TGTGCCAGCAGTTTAGGGGGGGTTGAAGCTTTCTTT | CASSLGGVEAFF
TRBJ2-2 | - | TRBV2 | - | TGTGCCAGCATACGGGGGAACACCGGGGAGCTGTTTTTT | CASIRGNTGELFF
TRBJ2-7 | TRBD1 | TRBV6-5 | - | TGTGCCAGCAGTGCAGACAGGGGGCGCGACGAGCAGTACTTC | CASSADRGRDEQYF
TRBJ2-7 | TRBD1 | TRBV7-2 | - | TGTGCCAGCAGCGGACAGGGGAACTACGAGCAGTACTTC | CASSGQGNYEQYF
TRBJ1-1 | TRBD1 | TRBV5-1 | few | TGCGCCAGCAGCTTGTGGCAGGGGGGAATCGGGACTGAAGCTTTCTTT | CASSLWQGGIGTEAFF
TRBJ1-3 | TRBD1 | TRBV5-4 | few | TGTGCCAGCAGCTTGAGGCATTTTGGGACAGGGGGCCTCGGAAACACCATATATTTT | CASSLRHFGTGGLGNTIYF
TRBJ1-2 | - | TRBV19 | few | TGTGCCAGTAAAGGGGGGGAATATTATGGCTACACCTTC | CASKGGEYYGYTF
TRBJ2-7 | - | TRBV18 | - | TGTGCCAGCTCACCAACGGGGGACGGATTCTACGAGCAGTACTTC | CASSPTGDGFYEQYF
TRBJ2-1 | TRBD2 | TRBV7-9 | - | TGTGCCAGCAGCCAAAAAGCGGGGAGCCCCCCGCGGTACAATGAGCAGTTCTTC | CASSQKAGSPPRYNEQFF
TRBJ2-7 | - | TRBV11-3 | - | TGTGCCAGCAGCTTGGGTCCCTGGGGGGACGAGCAGTACTTC | CASSLGPWGDEQYF
TRBJ2-1 | TRBD2 | TRBV7-3 | - | TGTGCCAGCAGCCCAACTAGCGGGGGGGCCAATGAGCAGTTCTTC | CASSPTSGGANEQFF
TRBJ2-5 | - | TRBV5-1 | - | TGCGCCAGCAGCTTTTCCCCGGGACAAGAGACCCAGTACTTC | CASSFSPGQETQYF
TRBJ2-7 | - | TRBV7-9 | few | TGTGCCAGCAGCCAGGACATTTTTTCCTACGAGCAGTACTTC | CASSQDIFSYEQYF
TRBJ2-1 | TRBD1 | TRBV5-1 | - | TGCGCCAGCAGCTCCGCAGGGGGCTACAATGAGCAGTTCTTC | CASSSAGGYNEQFF
TRBJ2-2 | - | TRBV21-1 | - | TGTGCCAGTGGGGGGACAGGCCACGGTACAACAACCGGGGAGCTGTTTTTT | CASGGTGHGTTTGELFF
TRBJ1-2 | - | TRBV28 | - | TGTGCCAGCTTCGGAGATGGCTACACCTTC | CASFGDGYTF
TRBJ1-4 | - | TRBV5-1 | few | TGCGCCAGCAGCTTGGCCCCGAATGAAAAACTGTTTTTT | CASSLAPNEKLFF
TRBJ2-7 | - | TRBV10-3 | few | TGTGCCATCAGTGAGTCGAGTGTGGGGGCTCGGTACGAGCAGTACTTC | CAISESSVGARYEQYF
TRBJ1-1 | - | TRBV4-3 | - | TGCGCCAGCAGTCGCCCTCGGCAGGGGAACACTGAAGCTTTCTTT | CASSRPRQGNTEAFF
TRBJ1-2 | - | TRBV2 | once | TGTGCCAGCAGTGAAATGACGGGAGGATCTAACTATGGCTACACCTTC | CASSEMTGGSNYGYTF
TRBJ2-7 | - | TRBV4-1 | - | TGCGCCAGCAGCCTACGTGACTCTACCTACGAGCAGTACTTC | CASSLRDSTYEQYF
TRBJ1-1 | - | TRBV7-3 | - | TGTGCCAGCAGCTTGGGGCAGGGGTTGGGAGCTTTCTTT | CASSLGQGLGAFF
TRBJ1-3 | - | TRBV7-2 | - | TGTGCCAGCAGCCGGGATACAGGGATCGGAAACACCATATATTTT | CASSRDTGIGNTIYF
TRBJ1-3 | - | TRBV7-6 | once | TGTGCCAGCAGCTCGATGAGCTCTGGAAACACCATATATTTT | CASSSMSSGNTIYF
TRBJ2-5 | TRBD2 | TRBV5-1 | - | TGCGCCAGCAGCTTCCTAGGGACTAGCGGACGAGAAGAGACCCAGTACTTC | CASSFLGTSGREETQYF
TRBJ1-6 | - | TRBV5-1 | - | TGCGCCAGCAGCTTGGCCGGGGTTCCATCACCCCTCCACTTT | CASSLAGVPSPLHF
TRBJ1-1 | TRBD1 | TRBV7-2 | once | TGTGCCAGCAGCCCATACACAGGGGGCACTGAAGCTTTCTTT | CASSPYTGGTEAFF
TRBJ2-7 | - | TRBV15 | - | TGTGCCACCAGCAGAGACAGGGCGACCTACGAGCAGTACTTC | CATSRDRATYEQYF
TRBJ2-5 | - | TRBV5-1 | - | TGCGCCAGCAGCTTAGGAGACAGCCCTACGTACTTC | CASSLGDSPTYF
TRBJ2-7 | TRBD2 | TRBV7-2 | - | TGTGCCAGCAGCCATGGGACTAGCGGGGGGGCCTACGAGCAGTACTTC | CASSHGTSGGAYEQYF